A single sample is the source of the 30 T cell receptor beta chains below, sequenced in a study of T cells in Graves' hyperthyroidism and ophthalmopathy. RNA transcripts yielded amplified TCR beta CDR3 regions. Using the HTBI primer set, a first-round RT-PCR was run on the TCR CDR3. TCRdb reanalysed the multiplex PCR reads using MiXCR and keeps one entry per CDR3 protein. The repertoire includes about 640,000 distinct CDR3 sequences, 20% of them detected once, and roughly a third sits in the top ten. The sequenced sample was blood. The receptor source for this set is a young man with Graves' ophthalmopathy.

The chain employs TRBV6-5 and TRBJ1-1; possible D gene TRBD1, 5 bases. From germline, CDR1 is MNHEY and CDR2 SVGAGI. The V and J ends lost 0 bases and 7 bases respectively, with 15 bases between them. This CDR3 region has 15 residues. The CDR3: CASSYSGETLGEAFF. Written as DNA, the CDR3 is TGTGCCAGCAGTTACTCGGGGGAAACTCTCGGTGAAGCTTTCTTT.

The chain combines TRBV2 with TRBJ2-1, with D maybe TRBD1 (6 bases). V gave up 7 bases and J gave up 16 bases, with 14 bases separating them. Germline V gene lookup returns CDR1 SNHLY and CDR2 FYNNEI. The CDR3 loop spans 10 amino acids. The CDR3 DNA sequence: TGTGCCAGCAAAGGGACATTGACCTTCTTC. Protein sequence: CASKGTLTFF. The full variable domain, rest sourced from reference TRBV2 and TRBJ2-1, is EPEVTQTPSHQVTQMGQEVILRCVPISNHLYFYWYRQILGQKVEFLVSFYNNEISEKSEIFDDQFSVERPDGSNFTLKIRSTKLEDSAMYFCASKGTLTFFGPGTRLTVL.

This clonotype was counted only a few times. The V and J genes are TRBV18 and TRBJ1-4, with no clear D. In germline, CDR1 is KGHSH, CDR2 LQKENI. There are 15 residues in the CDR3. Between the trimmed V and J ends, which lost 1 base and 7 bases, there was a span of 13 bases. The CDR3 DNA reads TGTGCCAGCTCACCACGAGACGGGCGGATTGAAAAACTGTTTTTT. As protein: CASSPRDGRIEKLFF.

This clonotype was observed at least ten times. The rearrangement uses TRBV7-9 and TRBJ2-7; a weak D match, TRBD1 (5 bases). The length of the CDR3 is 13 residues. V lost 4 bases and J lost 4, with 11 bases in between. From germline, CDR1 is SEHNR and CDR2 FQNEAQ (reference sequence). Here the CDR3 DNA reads TGTGCCAGCAGCTCCCAGGGCCGGTACGAGCAGTACTTC. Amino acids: CASSSQGRYEQYF.

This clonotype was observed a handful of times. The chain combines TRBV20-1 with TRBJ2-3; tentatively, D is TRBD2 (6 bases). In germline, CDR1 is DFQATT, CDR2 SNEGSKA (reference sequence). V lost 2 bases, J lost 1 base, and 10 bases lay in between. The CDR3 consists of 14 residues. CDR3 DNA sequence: TGCAGTGCTAGAATCGGGGAGGGCACAGATACGCAGTATTTT. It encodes CSARIGEGTDTQYF.

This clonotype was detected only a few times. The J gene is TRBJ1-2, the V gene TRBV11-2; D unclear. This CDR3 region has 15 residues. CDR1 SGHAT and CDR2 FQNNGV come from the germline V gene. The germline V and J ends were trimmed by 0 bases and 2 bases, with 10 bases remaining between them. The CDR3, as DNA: TGTGCCAGCAGCTTAGAGTTGGCCTTAAACTATGGCTACACCTTC. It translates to CASSLELALNYGYTF.

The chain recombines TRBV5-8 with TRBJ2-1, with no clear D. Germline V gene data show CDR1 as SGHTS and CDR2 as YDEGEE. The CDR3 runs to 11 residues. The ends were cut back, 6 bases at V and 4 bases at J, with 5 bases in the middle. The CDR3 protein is CASNAYNEQFF. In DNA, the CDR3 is TGTGCCAGCAATGCATACAATGAGCAGTTCTTC. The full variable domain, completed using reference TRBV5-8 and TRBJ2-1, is EAGVTQSPTHLIKTRGQQATLRCSPISGHTSVYWYQQALGLGLQFLLWYDEGEERNRGNFPPRFSGRQFPNYSSELNVNALELEDSALYLCASNAYNEQFFGPGTRLTVL.

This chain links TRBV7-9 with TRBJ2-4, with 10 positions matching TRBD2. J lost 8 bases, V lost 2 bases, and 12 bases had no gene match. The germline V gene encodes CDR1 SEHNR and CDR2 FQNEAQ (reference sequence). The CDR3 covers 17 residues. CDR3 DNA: TGTGCCAGCAGCTTAATTCCCAACAGCGGGAGGGTTGACATTCAGTACTTC. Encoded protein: CASSLIPNSGRVDIQYF.

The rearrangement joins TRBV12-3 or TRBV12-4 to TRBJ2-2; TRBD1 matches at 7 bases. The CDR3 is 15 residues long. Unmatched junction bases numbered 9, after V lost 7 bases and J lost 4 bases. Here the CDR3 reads CASTRQDRPTGELFF. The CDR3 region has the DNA TGTGCCAGCACCCGACAGGACAGGCCCACCGGGGAGCTGTTTTTT.

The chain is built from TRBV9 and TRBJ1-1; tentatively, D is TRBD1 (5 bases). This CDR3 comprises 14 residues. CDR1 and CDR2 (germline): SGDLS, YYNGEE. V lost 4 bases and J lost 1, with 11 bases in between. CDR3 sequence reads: CASSPRQQNTEAFF. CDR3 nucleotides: TGTGCCAGCAGCCCCCGACAGCAGAACACTGAAGCTTTCTTT.

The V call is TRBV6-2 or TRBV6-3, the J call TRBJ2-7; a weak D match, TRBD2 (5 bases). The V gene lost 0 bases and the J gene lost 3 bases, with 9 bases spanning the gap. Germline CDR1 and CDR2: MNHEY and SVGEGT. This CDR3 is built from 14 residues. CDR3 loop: CASSYSRAYYEQYF. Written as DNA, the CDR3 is TGTGCCAGCAGTTACTCGAGGGCGTACTACGAGCAGTACTTC.

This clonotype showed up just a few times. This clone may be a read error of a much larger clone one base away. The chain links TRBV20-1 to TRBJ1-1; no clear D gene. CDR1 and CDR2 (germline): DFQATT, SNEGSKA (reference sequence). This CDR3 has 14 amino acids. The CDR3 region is CGASSGPMNTEAFF. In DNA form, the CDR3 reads TGCGGTGCGAGCTCCGGACCGATGAACACTGAAGCTTTCTTT.

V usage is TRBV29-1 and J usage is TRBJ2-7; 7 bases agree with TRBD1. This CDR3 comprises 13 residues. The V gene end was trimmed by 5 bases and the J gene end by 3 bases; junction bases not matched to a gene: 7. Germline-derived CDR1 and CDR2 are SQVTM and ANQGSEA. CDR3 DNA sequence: TGCAGCGTTCCGGGACAGATGGACTACGAGCAGTACTTC. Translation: CSVPGQMDYEQYF.

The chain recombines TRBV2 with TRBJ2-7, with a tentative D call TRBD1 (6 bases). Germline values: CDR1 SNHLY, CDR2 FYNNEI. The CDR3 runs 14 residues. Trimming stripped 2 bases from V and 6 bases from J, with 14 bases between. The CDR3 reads CASSESGALLEQYF. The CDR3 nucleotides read TGTGCCAGCAGTGAATCAGGGGCTCTCCTCGAGCAGTACTTC.

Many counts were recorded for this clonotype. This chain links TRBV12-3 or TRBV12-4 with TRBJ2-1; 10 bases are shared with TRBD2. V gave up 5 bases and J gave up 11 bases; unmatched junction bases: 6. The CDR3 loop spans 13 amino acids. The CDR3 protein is CASSGTSDTQQFF. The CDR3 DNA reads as TGTGCCAGCAGTGGGACTAGCGACACCCAGCAGTTCTTC.

The CDR3 is CASSLQGGSLATNEKLFF. The CDR3, as DNA: TGTGCCAGCAGCCTACAGGGCGGAAGTCTGGCAACTAATGAAAAACTGTTTTTT. The chain links TRBV6-2 or TRBV6-3 to TRBJ1-4, with D perhaps matching TRBD1 (6 bases). Germline CDR1 is MNHEY and CDR2 is SVGEGT. Trimming shortened V by 6 bases and J by 0 bases, and 20 bases separated the two germline ends. This CDR3 comprises 18 residues.

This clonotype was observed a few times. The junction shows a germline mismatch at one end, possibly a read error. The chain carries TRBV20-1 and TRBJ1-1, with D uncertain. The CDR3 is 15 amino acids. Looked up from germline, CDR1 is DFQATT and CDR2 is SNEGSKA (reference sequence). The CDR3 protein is CSTSSSLQVSTEAFF. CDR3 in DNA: TGCAGTACTAGTTCGAGTCTACAAGTAAGCACTGAAGCTTTCTTT.

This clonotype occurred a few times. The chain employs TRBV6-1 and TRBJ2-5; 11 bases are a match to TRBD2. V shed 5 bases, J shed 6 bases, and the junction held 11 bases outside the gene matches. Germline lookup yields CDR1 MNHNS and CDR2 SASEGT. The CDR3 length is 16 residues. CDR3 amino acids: CASSWGTPTSGKTQYF. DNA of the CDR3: TGTGCCAGCAGTTGGGGAACCCCGACTAGCGGGAAGACCCAGTACTTC.

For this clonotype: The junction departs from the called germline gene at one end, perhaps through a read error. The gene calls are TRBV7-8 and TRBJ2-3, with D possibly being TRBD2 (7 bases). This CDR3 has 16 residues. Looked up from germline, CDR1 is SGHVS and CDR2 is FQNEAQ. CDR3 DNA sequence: TGTGCCAGCAGCGTAGCGGGCGGGGGACACACAGATACGCAGTATTTT. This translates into CASSVAGGGHTDTQYF.

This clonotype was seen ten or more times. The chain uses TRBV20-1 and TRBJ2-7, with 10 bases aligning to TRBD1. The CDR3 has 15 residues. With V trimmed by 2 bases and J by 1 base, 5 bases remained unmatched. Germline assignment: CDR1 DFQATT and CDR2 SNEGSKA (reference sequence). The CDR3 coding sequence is TGCAGTGCTAGAAGGGGACAGGGGCCGTCCTACGAGCAGTACTTC. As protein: CSARRGQGPSYEQYF.

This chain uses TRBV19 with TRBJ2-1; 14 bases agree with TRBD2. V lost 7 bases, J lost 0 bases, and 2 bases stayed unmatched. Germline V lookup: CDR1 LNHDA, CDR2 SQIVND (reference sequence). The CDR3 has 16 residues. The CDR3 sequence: CASKGTSGSSYNEQFF. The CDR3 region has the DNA TGTGCCAGTAAGGGGACTAGCGGGAGCTCCTACAATGAGCAGTTCTTC.

CDR3 coding DNA: TGTGCCAGCAGCACCTATCAGACAGATACGCAGTATTTT. Translating it yields CASSTYQTDTQYF. The chain links TRBV2 to TRBJ2-3, with unresolved D. V gave up 6 bases and J gave up 3 bases, with 10 bases separating them. CDR3 length: 13 residues. From germline, CDR1 is SNHLY and CDR2 FYNNEI.

For the CDR3, the DNA is TGTGCCAGCAGTTTATTCGCAGCCCGGAACACTGAAGCTTTCTTT. Amino acid sequence: CASSLFAARNTEAFF. The chain employs TRBV27 and TRBJ1-1; D uncertain. CDR3 size: 15 residues. The germline gives CDR1 MNHEY, CDR2 SMNVEV (reference sequence). V lost 1 base and J lost 1, with 10 bases in between.

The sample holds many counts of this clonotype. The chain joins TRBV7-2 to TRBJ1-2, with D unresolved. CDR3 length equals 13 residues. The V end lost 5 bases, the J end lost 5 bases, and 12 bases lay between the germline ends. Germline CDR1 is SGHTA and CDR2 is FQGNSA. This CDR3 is CASSPQTAYGYTF. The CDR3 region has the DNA TGTGCCAGCAGCCCCCAGACTGCGTATGGCTACACCTTC.

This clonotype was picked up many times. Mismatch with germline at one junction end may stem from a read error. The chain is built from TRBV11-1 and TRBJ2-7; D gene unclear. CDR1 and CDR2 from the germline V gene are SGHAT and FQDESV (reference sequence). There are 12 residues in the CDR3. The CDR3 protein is CASGFRAYEQYF. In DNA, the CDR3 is TGTGCCAGCGGCTTTCGGGCCTACGAGCAGTACTTC.

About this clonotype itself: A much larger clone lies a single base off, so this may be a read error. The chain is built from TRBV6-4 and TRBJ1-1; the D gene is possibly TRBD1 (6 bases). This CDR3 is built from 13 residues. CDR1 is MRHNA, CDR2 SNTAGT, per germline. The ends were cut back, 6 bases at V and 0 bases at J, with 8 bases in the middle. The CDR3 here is CASRHRVNTEAFF. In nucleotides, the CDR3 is TGTGCCAGCAGGCACAGGGTGAACACTGAAGCTTTCTTT.

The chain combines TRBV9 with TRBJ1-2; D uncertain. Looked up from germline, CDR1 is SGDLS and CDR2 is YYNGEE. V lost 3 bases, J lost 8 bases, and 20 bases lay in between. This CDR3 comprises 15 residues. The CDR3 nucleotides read TGTGCCAGCAGCGGCAAGGTAAACCACATCGGGGGCTACACCTTC. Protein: CASSGKVNHIGGYTF.

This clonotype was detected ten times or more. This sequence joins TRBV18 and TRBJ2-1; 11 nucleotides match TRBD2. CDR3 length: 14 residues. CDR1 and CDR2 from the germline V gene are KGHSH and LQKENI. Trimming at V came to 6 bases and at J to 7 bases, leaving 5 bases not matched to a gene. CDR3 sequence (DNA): TGTGCCAGCTCCCCCCTAGCGGGAGGAAATGAGCAGTTCTTC. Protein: CASSPLAGGNEQFF.

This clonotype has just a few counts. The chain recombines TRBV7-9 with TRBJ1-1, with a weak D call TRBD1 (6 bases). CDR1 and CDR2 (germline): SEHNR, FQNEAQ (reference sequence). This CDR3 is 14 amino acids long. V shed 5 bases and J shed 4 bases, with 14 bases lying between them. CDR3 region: CASSPVGGPTEAFF. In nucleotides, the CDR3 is TGTGCCAGCAGCCCGGTGGGGGGGCCCACTGAAGCTTTCTTT.

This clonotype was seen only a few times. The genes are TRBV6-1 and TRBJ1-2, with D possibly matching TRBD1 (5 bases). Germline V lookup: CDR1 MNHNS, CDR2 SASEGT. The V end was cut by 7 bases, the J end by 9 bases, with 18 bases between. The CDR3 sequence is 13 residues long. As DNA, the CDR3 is TGTGCCAGCAAGACCCCGACAGTCGAGAGCTACACCTTC. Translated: CASKTPTVESYTF.